A selection of T cell receptor beta chains follows, all from one sample in a study of cytomegalovirus exposure and HLA in healthy donors. Sequenced by immunoSEQ multiplex PCR; TCRdb stores in-frame clones only, minus some. The sample has about 160,000 clones; around 86% are singletons. The sequencing input was PBMCs. Every receptor here comes from a man aged 45-60 years in good health and CMV-seropositive. CDR3s include the opening cysteine and the closing phenylalanine or tryptophan. Expanded clones are given a class, and other clones once, few, many or no size at all.

J gene,clone size,V gene,CDR3 protein
TRBJ1-6,NA,TRBV7-9,CASSRYADYNSPLHF
TRBJ2-5,NA,TRBV28,CASSLASQETQYF
TRBJ2-1,few,TRBV4-1,CASSRRGTGAGGDNEQFF
TRBJ2-3,NA,TRBV19,CASSILRGGTDTQYF
TRBJ1-5,few,TRBV10-2,CASRQGGNSNQPQHF
TRBJ2-5,once,TRBV18,CASSERGSQETQYF
TRBJ2-3,NA,TRBV10-3,CAISLASTSGGASDTQYF
TRBJ1-1,NA,TRBV6-1,CASTTGPQGNTEAFF
TRBJ1-1,NA,TRBV7-9,CSSRGGQRNTEAFF
TRBJ2-7,NA,TRBV19,CASSPGTIYEQYF
TRBJ1-2,NA,TRBV28,CASIPSGGRSNYGYTF
TRBJ1-5,NA,TRBV19,CASSSGTGGNLNQPQHF
TRBJ2-7,NA,TRBV19,CASSVEKTGAIYEQYF
TRBJ2-2,NA,TRBV28,CASSFNPDSTGELFF
TRBJ2-1,NA,TRBV9,CASSVGANEQFF
TRBJ2-5,NA,TRBV9,CASSGGTADGGTQYF
TRBJ2-7,NA,TRBV7-8,CASSSTYEQYF
TRBJ1-6,NA,TRBV18,CASSPRSGEGSPLHF
TRBJ2-7,NA,TRBV19,CASSLRTGGIYEQYF
TRBJ1-5,NA,TRBV6-5,CASRPLGQPNQPQHF
TRBJ2-1,NA,TRBV5-1,CASSPSSGGANEQFF
TRBJ2-3,NA,TRBV6-5,CASSRDLASIPGYF
TRBJ2-1,NA,TRBV19,CASSIGGGLPNEQFF
TRBJ1-6,NA,TRBV7-3,CASSLMGGNNSPLHF
TRBJ1-2,NA,TRBV25-1,CASSQAGPHYGYTF
TRBJ2-5,few,TRBV9,CASSVGPGEEYQETQYF
TRBJ1-2,NA,TRBV28,CASSFNPSGYTF
TRBJ2-3,NA,TRBV13,CASSKGQGATTDTQYF
TRBJ1-1,NA,TRBV5-6,CASTAGVNTEAFF
TRBJ2-7,NA,TRBV2,CASSPTGQLIYEQYF
TRBJ1-4,NA,TRBV18,CASSPRQGPNEKLFF
TRBJ2-2,NA,TRBV4-1,CASSLTGGNTGELFF
TRBJ1-6,NA,TRBV7-3,CASSPRQRKNSPLHF
TRBJ2-1,NA,TRBV15,CATSMGASGRDEQFF
TRBJ2-5,NA,TRBV19,CASSGRTAQETQYF
TRBJ1-3,NA,TRBV6-5,CASSYRTGDRNTIYF
TRBJ1-4,NA,TRBV5-1,CASSFGQNGEKLFF
TRBJ2-3,NA,TRBV18,CASSPGQGADTQYF
TRBJ2-3,NA,TRBV4-1,CASSQYTGQGVDTQYF
TRBJ1-5,few,TRBV11-2,CASSLDGRRDQPQHF
TRBJ2-3,NA,TRBV7-2,CASTGGETDTQYF
TRBJ1-1,NA,TRBV29-1,CSVVGQGVNTEAFF
TRBJ2-7,NA,TRBV7-9,CASSSHWGGHYEQYF
TRBJ1-5,NA,TRBV19,CASSEGRQLNQPQHF
TRBJ1-5,NA,TRBV19,CASSFGGQPQHF
TRBJ1-1,NA,TRBV7-9,CASSLDSVNTEAFF
TRBJ2-1,once,TRBV7-3,CASSLDWSREQFF
TRBJ2-5,NA,TRBV9,CASSAASRGGETQYF